A single T cell receptor beta chain is shown here with its context. The data belong to a study of blood T cell repertoires in COVID-19. At the level of the study: The study drew acute and convalescent COVID-19 samples from the United States, Italy and Spain. PBMCs, B-cell-depleted T cells, or T cells provided the cDNA or gDNA that made up the material.

V lost 7 bases and J lost 7, with 17 bases in between. Germline V gives CDR1 GTSNPN, CDR2 SVGIG (reference sequence). This CDR3 region has 13 residues. Assay: immunoSEQ multiplex PCR; the TCRdb copy retains only in-frame clones and omits some. The data show 90,000 to 120,000 clones, about four fifths seen once. Sequencing used peripheral blood. The TCR comes from a human donor in a cohort sampled during active COVID-19. This chain links TRBV30 with TRBJ2-1; D may be TRBD2 (6 bases). Here the CDR3 DNA reads TGTGCCTTCCGGGAATCTGGGGGGAATGAGCAGTTCTTC. It translates to CAFRESGGNEQFF.